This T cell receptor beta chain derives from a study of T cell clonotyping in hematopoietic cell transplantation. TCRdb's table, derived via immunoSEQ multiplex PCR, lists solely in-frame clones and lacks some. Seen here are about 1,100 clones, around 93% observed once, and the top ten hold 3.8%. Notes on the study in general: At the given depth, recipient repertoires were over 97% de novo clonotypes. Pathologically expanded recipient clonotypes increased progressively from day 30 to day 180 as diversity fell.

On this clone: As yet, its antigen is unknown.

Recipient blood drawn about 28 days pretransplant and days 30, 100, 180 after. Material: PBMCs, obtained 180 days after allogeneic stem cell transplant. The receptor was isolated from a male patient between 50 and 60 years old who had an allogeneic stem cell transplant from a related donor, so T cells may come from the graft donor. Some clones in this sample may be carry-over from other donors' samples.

CDR3 amino acids: CASRQGGSMFF. In DNA form, the CDR3 reads TGCGCCAGCAGACAGGGGGGGTCGATGTTTTTT. The chain uses TRBV5-1 and TRBJ2-2, with D possibly being TRBD1 (8 bases). The V gene's germline CDR1 is SGHRS and CDR2 YFSETQ. The CDR3 spans 11 residues. Trimming shortened V by 5 bases and J by 15 bases, and 14 bases separated the two germline ends. Together with reference TRBV5-1 and TRBJ2-2, the CDR3 gives the full variable domain: KAGVTQTPRYLIKTRGQQVTLSCSPISGHRSVSWYQQTPGQGLQFLFEYFSETQRNKGNFPGRFSGRQFSNSRSEMNVSTLELGDSALYLCASRQGGSMFFGEGSRLTVL.